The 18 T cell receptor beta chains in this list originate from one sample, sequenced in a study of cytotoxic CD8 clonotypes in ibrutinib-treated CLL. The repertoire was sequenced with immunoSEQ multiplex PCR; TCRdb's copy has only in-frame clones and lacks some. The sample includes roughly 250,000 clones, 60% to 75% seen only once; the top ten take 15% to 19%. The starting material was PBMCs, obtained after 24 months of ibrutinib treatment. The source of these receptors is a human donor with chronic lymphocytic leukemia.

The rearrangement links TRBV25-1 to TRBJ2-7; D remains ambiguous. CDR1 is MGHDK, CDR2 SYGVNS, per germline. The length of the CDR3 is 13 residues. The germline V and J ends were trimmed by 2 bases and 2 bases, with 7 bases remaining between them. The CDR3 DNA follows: TGTGCCAGCAGTGAAGACACTACCTACGAGCAGTACTTC. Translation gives CASSEDTTYEQYF.

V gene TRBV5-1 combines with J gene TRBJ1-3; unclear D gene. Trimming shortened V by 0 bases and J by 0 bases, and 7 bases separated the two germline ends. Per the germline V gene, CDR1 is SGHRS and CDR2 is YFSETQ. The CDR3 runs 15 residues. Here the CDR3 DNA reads TGCGCCAGCAGCTTGGGTGGGGACTCTGGAAACACCATATATTTT. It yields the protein CASSLGGDSGNTIYF.

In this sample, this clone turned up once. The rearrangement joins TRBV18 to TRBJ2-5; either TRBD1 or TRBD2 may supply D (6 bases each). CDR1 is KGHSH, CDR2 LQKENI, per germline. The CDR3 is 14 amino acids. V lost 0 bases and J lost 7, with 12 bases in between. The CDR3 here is CASSPPGGIGTQYF. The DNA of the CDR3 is TGTGCCAGCTCACCACCAGGGGGGATTGGGACCCAGTACTTC.

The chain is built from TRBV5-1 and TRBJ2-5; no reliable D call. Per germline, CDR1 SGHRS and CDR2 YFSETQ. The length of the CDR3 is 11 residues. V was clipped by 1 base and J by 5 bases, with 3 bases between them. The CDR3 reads CASSLWETQYF. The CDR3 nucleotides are TGCGCCAGCAGCTTGTGGGAGACCCAGTACTTC.

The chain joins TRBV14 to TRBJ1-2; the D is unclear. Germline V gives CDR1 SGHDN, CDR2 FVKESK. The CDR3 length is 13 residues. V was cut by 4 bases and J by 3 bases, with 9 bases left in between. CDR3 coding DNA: TGTGCCAGCAGCCGGCGGCCCGACTATGGCTACACCTTC. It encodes CASSRRPDYGYTF.

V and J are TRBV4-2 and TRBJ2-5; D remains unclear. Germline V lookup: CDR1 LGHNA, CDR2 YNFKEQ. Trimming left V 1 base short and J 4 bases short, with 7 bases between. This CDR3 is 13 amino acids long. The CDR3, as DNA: TGTGCCAGCAGCCAAGTAGTTATAGAGACCCAGTACTTC. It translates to CASSQVVIETQYF.

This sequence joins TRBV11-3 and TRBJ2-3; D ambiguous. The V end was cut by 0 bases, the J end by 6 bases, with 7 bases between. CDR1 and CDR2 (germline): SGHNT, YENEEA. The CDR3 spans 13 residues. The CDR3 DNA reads TGTGCCAGCAGCTTAGATGCTAGGGATACGCAGTATTTT. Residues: CASSLDARDTQYF.

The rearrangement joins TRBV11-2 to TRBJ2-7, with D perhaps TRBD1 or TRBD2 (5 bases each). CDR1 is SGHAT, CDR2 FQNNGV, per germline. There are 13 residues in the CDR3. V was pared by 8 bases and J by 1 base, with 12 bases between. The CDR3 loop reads CASRWGRSYEQYF. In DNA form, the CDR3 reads TGTGCCAGCCGTTGGGGGAGATCCTACGAGCAGTACTTC.

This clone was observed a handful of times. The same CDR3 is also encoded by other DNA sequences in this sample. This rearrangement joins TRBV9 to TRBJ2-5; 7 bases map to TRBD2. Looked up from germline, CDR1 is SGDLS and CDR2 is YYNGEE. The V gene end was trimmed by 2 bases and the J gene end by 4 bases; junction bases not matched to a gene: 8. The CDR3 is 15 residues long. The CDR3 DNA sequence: TGTGCCAGCAGCGTGGAACGGGAGGAAGGAGAGACCCAGTACTTC. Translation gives CASSVEREEGETQYF. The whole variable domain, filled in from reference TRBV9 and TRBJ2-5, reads DSGVTQTPKHLITATGQRVTLRCSPRSGDLSVYWYQQSLDQGLQFLIQYYNGEERAKGNILERFSAQQFPDLHSELNLSSLELGDSALYFCASSVEREEGETQYFGPGTRLLVL.

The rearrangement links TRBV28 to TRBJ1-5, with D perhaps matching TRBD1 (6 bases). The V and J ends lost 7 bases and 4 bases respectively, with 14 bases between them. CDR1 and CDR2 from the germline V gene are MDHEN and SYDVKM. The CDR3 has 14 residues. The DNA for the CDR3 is TGTGCCAGCACTCGGGGGGCATGGAATCAGCCCCAGCATTTT. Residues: CASTRGAWNQPQHF.

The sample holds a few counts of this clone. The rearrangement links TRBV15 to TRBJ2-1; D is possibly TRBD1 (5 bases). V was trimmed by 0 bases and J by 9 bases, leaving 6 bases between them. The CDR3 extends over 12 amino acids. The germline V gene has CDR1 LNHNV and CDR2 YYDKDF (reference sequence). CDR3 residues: CATSRDRAEQFF. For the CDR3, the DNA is TGTGCCACCAGCAGAGACAGGGCTGAGCAGTTCTTC.

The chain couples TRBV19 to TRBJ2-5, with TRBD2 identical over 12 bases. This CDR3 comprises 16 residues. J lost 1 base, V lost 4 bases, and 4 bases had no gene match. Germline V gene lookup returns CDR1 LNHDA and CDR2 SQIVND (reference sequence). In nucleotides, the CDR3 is TGTGCCAGTAGTACGGGACTAGCGGGCCTCCAAGAGACCCAGTACTTC. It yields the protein CASSTGLAGLQETQYF.

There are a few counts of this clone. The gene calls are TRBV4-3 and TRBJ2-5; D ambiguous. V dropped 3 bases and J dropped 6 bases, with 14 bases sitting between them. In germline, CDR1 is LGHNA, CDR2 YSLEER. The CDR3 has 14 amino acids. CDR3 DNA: TGCGCCAGCAGCCAGGAGCTGGGTTGGCAGACCCAGTACTTC. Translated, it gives CASSQELGWQTQYF.

CDR3 loop: CASSYETGRGGYTF. The CDR3, as DNA: TGTGCCAGCAGTTATGAGACAGGGAGAGGAGGCTACACCTTC. The J gene is TRBJ1-2, the V gene TRBV6-5, with TRBD1 identical over 7 bases. Germline V gene sequence: CDR1 MNHEY, CDR2 SVGAGI. The J segment lost 8 bases and the V segment lost 3 bases, leaving 9 bases of the junction unmatched. This CDR3 region has 14 residues.

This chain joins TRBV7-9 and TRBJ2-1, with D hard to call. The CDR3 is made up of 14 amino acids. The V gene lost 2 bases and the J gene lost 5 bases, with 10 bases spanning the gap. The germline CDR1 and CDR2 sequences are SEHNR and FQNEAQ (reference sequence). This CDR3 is CASSLKGWHNEQFF. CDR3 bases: TGTGCCAGCAGCTTAAAAGGGTGGCACAATGAGCAGTTCTTC.

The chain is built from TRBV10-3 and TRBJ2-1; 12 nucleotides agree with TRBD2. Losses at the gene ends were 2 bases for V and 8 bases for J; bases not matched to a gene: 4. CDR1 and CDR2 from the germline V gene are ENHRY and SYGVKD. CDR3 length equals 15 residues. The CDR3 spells CAISERTSGKDEQFF. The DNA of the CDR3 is TGTGCCATCAGTGAGCGGACTAGCGGGAAGGATGAGCAGTTCTTC.

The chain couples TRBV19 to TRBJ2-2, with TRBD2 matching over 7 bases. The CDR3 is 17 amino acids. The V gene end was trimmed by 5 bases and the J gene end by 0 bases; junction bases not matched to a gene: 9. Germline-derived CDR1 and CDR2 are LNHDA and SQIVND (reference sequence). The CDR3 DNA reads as TGTGCCAGTAGTCAAATAGGCGGGAGTACGAACACCGGGGAGCTGTTTTTT. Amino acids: CASSQIGGSTNTGELFF.

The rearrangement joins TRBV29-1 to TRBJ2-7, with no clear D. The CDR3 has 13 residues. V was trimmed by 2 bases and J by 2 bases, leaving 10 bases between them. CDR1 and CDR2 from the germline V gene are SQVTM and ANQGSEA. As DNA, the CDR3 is TGCAGCGTTGAATCGGAAAATGCCTACGAGCAGTACTTC. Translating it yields CSVESENAYEQYF.